This T cell receptor (beta chain) is drawn from a study of blood T cell repertoires in COVID-19. Original handling: Reference gene primer amplification gave estimated nucleated cell counts. Generated by immunoSEQ multiplex PCR, the TCRdb table keeps only in-frame clones and is missing some. V and J calls and clone size come straight from that table; D and trimming were deduced from the DNA. The sample contains 250,000 to 400,000 clones, approximately 87% of which appear only once. J gave up 3 bases and V 7 bases, and 10 bases lay outside the gene matches. Germline values: CDR1 KGHDR, CDR2 SFDVKD. The CDR3 is 15 amino acids.

This receptor was taken from a woman aged 30 to 39 with COVID-19, enrolled during active disease. The sequencing input was peripheral blood. V gene TRBV24-1 combines with J gene TRBJ2-5; 7 positions agree with TRBD1. Here the CDR3 reads CATSSIGTGEETQYF. CDR3 nucleotide sequence: TGTGCCACCAGCTCGATCGGTACAGGGGAAGAGACCCAGTACTTC.